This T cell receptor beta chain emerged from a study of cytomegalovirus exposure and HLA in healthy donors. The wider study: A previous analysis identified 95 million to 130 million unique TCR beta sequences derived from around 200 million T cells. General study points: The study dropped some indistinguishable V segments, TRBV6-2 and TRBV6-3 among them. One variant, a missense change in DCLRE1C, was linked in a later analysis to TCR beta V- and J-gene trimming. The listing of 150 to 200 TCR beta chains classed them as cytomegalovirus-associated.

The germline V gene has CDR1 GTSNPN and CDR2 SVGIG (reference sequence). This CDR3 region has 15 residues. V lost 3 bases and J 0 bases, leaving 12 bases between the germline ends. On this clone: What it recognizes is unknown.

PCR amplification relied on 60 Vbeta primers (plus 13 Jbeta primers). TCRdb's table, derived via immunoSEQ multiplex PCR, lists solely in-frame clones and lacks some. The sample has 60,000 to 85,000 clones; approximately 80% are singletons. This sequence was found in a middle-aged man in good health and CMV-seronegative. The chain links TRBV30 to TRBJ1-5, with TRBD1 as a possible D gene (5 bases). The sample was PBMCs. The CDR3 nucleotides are TGTGCCTGGAGCACTACAGGTTATAGCAATCAGCCCCAGCATTTT. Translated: CAWSTTGYSNQPQHF.